Given below is one T cell receptor (beta chain) in context. The record originates from a study of blood T cells in healthy people across ages. A sample-barcoded 5' primer and a J-beta primer mix were used in a second PCR of roughly 7 to 11 cycles. Via MiXCR, TCRdb re-called the 5' RACE reads, giving one row per CDR3 protein. The sample contains over a million distinct CDR3 sequences, roughly 24% of which appear only once. This CDR3 comprises 14 residues. Germline V gene sequence: CDR1 MNHEY, CDR2 SVGAGI. The germline V and J ends were trimmed by 2 bases and 3 bases, with 10 bases remaining between them. The sample was also linked to a second study, of T cells of mothers and their children. As that report states: Amplification in the second PCR used the M1S primer, which added sample barcodes and 2-4 random nucleotides.

Sequenced material: blood. The TCR originated in a girl aged 2-9 years in good health. The rearrangement uses TRBV6-5 and TRBJ1-2, with D possibly TRBD1 on 5 matching bases. The CDR3 here is CASSYAGADYGYTF. The DNA for the CDR3 is TGTGCCAGCAGTTACGCCGGGGCGGACTATGGCTACACCTTC.